This TCR beta chain was identified in a study of blood T cells in healthy people across ages. With a J-beta primer mix and a sample-barcoded 5' primer, a second PCR ran roughly 6 to 11 cycles. All cDNA molecules were each tagged by a template-switch adaptor with 12 random nucleotides. TCRdb reprocessed the 5' RACE reads with MiXCR, giving one entry per CDR3 protein. This sample carries roughly 800,000 distinct CDR3 sequences, around 34% of them seen once, and the ten largest clones take 10% to 15%. This CDR3 is 15 amino acids long. CDR1 and CDR2 from the germline V gene are ENHRY and SYGVKD. Trimming left V 2 bases short and J 0 bases short, with 9 bases between. Drawing of peripheral blood yielded ten milliliters from each donor. This clonotype occurred many times.

The source is a young man in good health. This sequence joins TRBV10-3 and TRBJ2-3; D may match TRBD1 or TRBD2 (6 bases each). The sample comprised blood. The CDR3 DNA sequence: TGTGCCATCAGTGAGACCGGGGGCAGCACAGATACGCAGTATTTT. Translated, it gives CAISETGGSTDTQYF.